This T cell receptor (beta chain) was sequenced for a study of cytomegalovirus exposure and HLA in healthy donors. In the study overall: Earlier results showed 90 million to 130 million unique TCR beta sequences derived from roughly 180 million T cells.

The PCR ran on 60 Vbeta and 13 Jbeta primers. The repertoire was sequenced with immunoSEQ multiplex PCR; TCRdb's copy has only in-frame clones and lacks some. The table includes over 150,000 clones, approximately 84% detected once. Germline V gene sequence: CDR1 SGHNT, CDR2 YYREEE (reference sequence). With V trimmed by 3 bases and J by 2 bases, 13 bases remained unmatched. The CDR3 is 18 amino acids. The source of this sequence is a boy younger than 10 in good health and CMV-seronegative. The chain couples TRBV5-4 to TRBJ2-1, with 8 nucleotides matching TRBD2. Input material: PBMCs. CDR3 in amino acids: CASSWLSGGLGTYNEQFF. The CDR3 nucleotides read TGTGCCAGCAGCTGGCTGTCGGGAGGGCTGGGAACCTACAATGAGCAGTTCTTC.